What follows is one T cell receptor beta chain and its context. What it binds is not known. TCR beta CDR3 regions were amplified from RNA. The HTBI primer set was used in a first-round RT-PCR of the TCR CDR3. TCRdb reprocessed the multiplex PCR reads with MiXCR, giving one entry per CDR3 protein. The sample yields approximately 400,000 distinct CDR3 sequences, 25% seen once. The data are from a study of T cells in Graves' hyperthyroidism and ophthalmopathy. Whole-study findings and limits: Researchers found most expanded thyroid clonotypes above 0.001 in blood as well. Median prediction lead before ophthalmopathy onset was about 6.5 months with the model.

The V and J ends lost 9 bases and 3 bases respectively, with 8 bases between them. The length of the CDR3 is 11 residues. Looked up from germline, CDR1 is LNHDA and CDR2 is SQIVND (reference sequence). The J gene is TRBJ1-1, the V gene TRBV19; D is ambiguous. The specimen sequenced was blood. The receptor comes from a man over 45 with Graves' hyperthyroidism. CDR3 protein: CARSDHTEAFF. CDR3 bases: TGTGCCAGGTCGGACCACACTGAAGCTTTCTTT.